This entry lists 4 T cell receptor beta chains sequenced from one sample in a study of OX40 agonist ivuxolimab in advanced cancers. TCRdb's copy holds only in-frame clones and misses some; the assay was immunoSEQ multiplex PCR. Of 52,000 or so clones listed, about 85% are singletons. The sequences come from CD4+ or CD8+ T cells sorted from blood, collected in a trial of the OX40 agonist ivuxolimab. These receptor sequences come from an adult with an advanced solid tumor such as melanoma, head and neck, liver or kidney cancer.

The sample holds a few counts of this clone. The chain uses TRBV7-9 and TRBJ1-1; D is undetermined. V lost 4 bases to trimming and J lost 1 base, with 13 bases between them. Germline values: CDR1 SEHNR, CDR2 FQNEAQ (reference sequence). The CDR3 is made up of 15 amino acids. DNA of the CDR3: TGTGCCAGCAGCTCGGCCCGGGGAGGGAACACTGAAGCTTTCTTT. It specifies CASSSARGGNTEAFF. Together with reference TRBV7-9 and TRBJ1-1, the CDR3 gives the full variable domain: DTGVSQNPRHKITKRGQNVTFRCDPISEHNRLYWYRQTLGQGPEFLTYFQNEAQLEKSRLLSDRFSAERPKGSFSTLEIQRTEQGDSAMYLCASSSARGGNTEAFFGQGTRLTVV.

This sequence joins TRBV5-1 and TRBJ2-1; the match to TRBD2 covers 14 bases. The germline CDR1 and CDR2 sequences are SGHRS and YFSETQ. V was clipped by 5 bases and J by 5 bases; unmatched bases: 3. CDR3 length: 15 residues. The CDR3 region has the DNA TGCGCCAGCAGGGGACTAGCGGGAGTTCACAATGAGCAGTTCTTC. It encodes CASRGLAGVHNEQFF.

The rearrangement uses TRBV27 and TRBJ2-7; D possibly uses TRBD1 or TRBD2 (5 bases each). This CDR3 has 13 amino acids. Looked up from germline, CDR1 is MNHEY and CDR2 is SMNVEV (reference sequence). Trimming took off 5 bases at V and 6 bases at J, with 14 bases between the two ends. CDR3 sequence reads: CASSLLGVSEQYF. CDR3 coding DNA: TGTGCCAGCAGTCTTTTGGGGGTCTCCGAGCAGTACTTC.

The gene calls are TRBV4-1 and TRBJ1-3; D unresolved. This CDR3 is 17 amino acids long. Germline V CDR1 and CDR2: MGHRA, YSYEKL. V lost 3 bases, J lost 0 bases, and 15 bases lay in between. This chain's CDR3 is CASSQLVIVGSGNTIYF. CDR3 sequence (DNA): TGCGCCAGCAGCCAGTTGGTTATAGTGGGCTCTGGAAACACCATATATTTT.